The 27 T cell receptor beta chains given below trace back to one sample, sequenced in a study of blood T cell repertoires in COVID-19. Only in-frame clones appear in the TCRdb table, and some are missing; sequencing was by immunoSEQ multiplex PCR. The sample includes some 240,000 clones, around 88% of them seen just once. Material for sequencing was PBMCs or T cells enriched from blood (not recorded which). The receptors derive from a middle-aged woman with acute COVID-19.

A remark on this clone: The same CDR3 can be traced to other DNA sequences in this sample. The V and J genes are TRBV29-1 and TRBJ2-7; 10 bases fit TRBD1. V trimming: 6 bases; J trimming: 4 bases; junction bases outside the gene matches: 6. The CDR3 has 13 amino acids. Germline V gene lookup returns CDR1 SQVTM and CDR2 ANQGSEA. The CDR3 region is CSVGTGVSYEQYF. The CDR3 DNA reads TGCAGCGTAGGGACAGGGGTTTCTTACGAGCAGTACTTC.

CDR3 DNA sequence: TGTGCCAGCAGCAAAGCCGGGACACTTCGGGACAGGAACATTCAGTACTTC. Translating gives CASSKAGTLRDRNIQYF. This chain joins TRBV21-1 and TRBJ2-4; TRBD1, the table's D call, lacks a check against the DNA. TRBV21-1 is noted as a pseudogene. The CDR3 loop spans 17 amino acids.

The chain joins TRBV7-2 to TRBJ2-7, with 7 bases matching TRBD1. J was trimmed by 2 bases and V by 4 bases; bases with no gene match: 5. Germline loops: CDR1 SGHTA, CDR2 FQGNSA. This CDR3 has 14 amino acids. The CDR3 nucleotides are TGTGCCAGCAGCTCTTCGACAGGGACCTACGAGCAGTACTTC. Translated: CASSSSTGTYEQYF.

The chain carries TRBV10-2 and TRBJ2-1; 7 positions match TRBD2. This CDR3 spans 16 amino acids. The J segment lost 5 bases and the V segment lost 0 bases, leaving 7 bases of the junction unmatched. CDR1 is WSHSY and CDR2 is SAAADI in the germline V gene. The CDR3: CASSESRTRSHNEQFF. The DNA for the CDR3 is TGCGCCAGCAGTGAGTCGAGGACTAGGAGCCACAATGAGCAGTTCTTC.

The genes are TRBV3-1 (or the pseudogene TRBV3-2) and TRBJ2-1, with 8 bases that match TRBD1. This CDR3 has 15 amino acids. Germline-derived CDR1 and CDR2 are LGHDT and YNNKEL (reference sequence). V trimming: 5 bases; J trimming: 2 bases; junction bases outside the gene matches: 5. CDR3 bases: TGTGCCAGCAGCGATACAGGGGGAACCTACAATGAGCAGTTCTTC. As protein: CASSDTGGTYNEQFF.

The chain uses TRBV20-1 and TRBJ2-1; D perhaps matches TRBD2 (6 bases). The germline V and J ends were trimmed by 3 bases and 0 bases, with 15 bases remaining between them. The length of the CDR3 is 16 residues. Germline-derived CDR1 and CDR2 are DFQATT and SNEGSKA (reference sequence). DNA for the CDR3: TGCAGTGCTAGTATAATGATGGGAGGCTCCTACAATGAGCAGTTCTTC. This translates into CSASIMMGGSYNEQFF.

The V and J genes are TRBV4-2 and TRBJ2-4; TRBD2 agrees at 12 bases. This CDR3 contains 18 residues. In germline, CDR1 is LGHNA, CDR2 YNFKEQ. Trimming removed 0 bases from V and 7 bases from J; junction bases left unmatched: 10. CDR3 sequence: CASSQDVSSGRAWNIQYF. In DNA form, the CDR3 reads TGTGCCAGCAGCCAAGATGTCTCTAGCGGGAGGGCCTGGAACATTCAGTACTTC.

Here the CDR3 reads CASSPGTVTYEQYF. The CDR3 DNA is TGTGCCAGCAGTCCCGGGACAGTTACCTACGAGCAGTACTTC. The chain employs TRBV28 and TRBJ2-7; 7 bases align to TRBD1. The CDR3 consists of 14 residues. V lost 5 bases to trimming and J lost 2 bases; unmatched junction nucleotides: 6. Germline V gene data show CDR1 as MDHEN and CDR2 as SYDVKM.

The chain joins TRBV7-2 to TRBJ2-3, with D possibly TRBD1 on 5 matching bases. Germline CDR1 is SGHTA and CDR2 is FQGNSA. The CDR3 extends over 15 amino acids. V dropped 5 bases and J dropped 2 bases, with 14 bases sitting between them. CDR3 bases: TGTGCCAGCAGCGTGACAGAAATTAACACAGATACGCAGTATTTT. It specifies CASSVTEINTDTQYF.

The chain recombines TRBV10-3 with TRBJ2-7, with D perhaps matching TRBD2 (6 bases). This CDR3 region has 12 residues. CDR1 and CDR2 from the germline V gene are ENHRY and SYGVKD. CDR3 region: CAIGGLHYEQYF. CDR3 in DNA: TGTGCTATTGGAGGACTACACTACGAGCAGTACTTC.

V and J are TRBV5-6 and TRBJ2-1; D not certain. The V gene's germline CDR1 is SGHDT and CDR2 YYEEEE. The CDR3 extends over 16 amino acids. V was cut by 0 bases and J by 0 bases, with 10 bases left in between. Here the CDR3 reads CASSLGWHSSYNEQFF. CDR3 in DNA: TGTGCCAGCAGCTTGGGTTGGCACAGCTCCTACAATGAGCAGTTCTTC.

The rearrangement joins TRBV2 to TRBJ2-7, with a weak D call TRBD1 (6 bases). From germline, CDR1 is SNHLY and CDR2 FYNNEI. The V end was cut by 9 bases, the J end by 3 bases, with 15 bases between. CDR3 length: 13 amino acids. In DNA form, the CDR3 reads TGTGCCAGTAGACAGGCCTGGGGCTACGAGCAGTACTTC. This encodes CASRQAWGYEQYF.

In this sample, this clone turned up a few times. The chain joins TRBV7-3 to TRBJ2-2; a weak D match, TRBD1 (6 bases). The CDR3 totals 14 residues. Germline values: CDR1 SGHTA, CDR2 FQGTGA. Trimming took 2 bases from V and 6 from J, leaving 10 bases between them. CDR3 loop: CASSLGGGSGELFF. As DNA, the CDR3 is TGTGCCAGCAGCTTAGGTGGGGGCTCCGGGGAGCTGTTTTTT.

The chain combines TRBV18 with TRBJ2-1; 9 nucleotides line up with TRBD1. V trimming: 0 bases; J trimming: 5 bases; junction bases outside the gene matches: 8. This CDR3 spans 17 amino acids. CDR1 is KGHSH and CDR2 is LQKENI in the germline V gene. CDR3 DNA: TGTGCCAGCTCACCACCCTTGGGGGGACAGGGTCACAATGAGCAGTTCTTC. Its protein is CASSPPLGGQGHNEQFF.

The CDR3 nucleotides are TGTGCCAGCAGCTCCGGGACAGTCCAAGAGACCCAGTACTTC. This gives the protein CASSSGTVQETQYF. This chain joins TRBV11-2 and TRBJ2-5, with 7 nucleotides matching TRBD1. The germline CDR1 and CDR2 sequences are SGHAT and FQNNGV. CDR3 length equals 14 residues. The junction had 3 bases not matched to a gene; V was cut back by 4 bases and J by 1 base.

The rearrangement uses TRBV20-1 and TRBJ2-5; D not resolved. Trimming shortened V by 6 bases and J by 4 bases, and 6 bases separated the two germline ends. The CDR3 covers 10 residues. Germline assignment: CDR1 DFQATT and CDR2 SNEGSKA (reference sequence). CDR3 sequence: CSAPRETQYF. CDR3 nucleotides: TGCAGTGCGCCGAGAGAGACCCAGTACTTC.

The chain is built from TRBV7-8 and TRBJ2-2; maybe TRBD2 (6 bases). The CDR3 spans 15 residues. CDR1 is SGHVS and CDR2 is FQNEAQ in the germline V gene. The V gene lost 6 bases and the J gene lost 6 bases, with 17 bases spanning the gap. DNA for the CDR3: TGTGCCAGCAGGGTTAGCGGAGGGCACGCCGGGGAGCTGTTTTTT. It translates to CASRVSGGHAGELFF.

The V and J genes are TRBV5-8 and TRBJ2-7, with TRBD2 as a possible D gene (6 bases). V lost 1 base, J lost 6 bases, and 8 bases lay in between. Germline values: CDR1 SGHTS, CDR2 YDEGEE. CDR3 length equals 12 residues. As DNA, the CDR3 is TGTGCCAGCAGCTTGTTCGGGGGCGAGCAGTACTTC. Translated, it gives CASSLFGGEQYF.

The chain combines TRBV13 with TRBJ2-2; D is ambiguous. Per germline, CDR1 PRHDT and CDR2 FYEKMQ (reference sequence). V lost 5 bases, J lost 1 base, and 14 bases lay in between. The CDR3 loop spans 16 amino acids. This CDR3 is CASSSIQSLNTGELFF. The CDR3 coding sequence is TGTGCCAGCAGCAGCATACAGAGCTTGAACACCGGGGAGCTGTTTTTT.

The chain joins TRBV5-6 to TRBJ2-5; 12 bases are shared with TRBD2. The CDR3 is made up of 16 amino acids. The ends lost 4 bases at V and 5 bases at J; junction bases unmatched: 9. CDR1 SGHDT and CDR2 YYEEEE come from the germline V gene. The CDR3 DNA follows: TGTGCCAGCAGCGAAACTAGCGGGAGGCCACGGGAGACCCAGTACTTC. This sequence encodes CASSETSGRPRETQYF.

The chain joins TRBV11-3 to TRBJ2-5; the D gene is possibly TRBD2 (5 bases). Germline CDR1 and CDR2: SGHNT and YENEEA. The CDR3 is made up of 15 amino acids. The V gene lost 5 bases and the J gene lost 1 base, with 14 bases spanning the gap. CDR3 protein: CASSRGTETQETQYF. CDR3 coding DNA: TGTGCCAGCAGCCGGGGTACGGAAACCCAAGAGACCCAGTACTTC.

In DNA, the CDR3 is TGTGCCAGCAGCACCGTAGCGGGAGGATCCTACGAGCAGTACTTC. The encoded protein is CASSTVAGGSYEQYF. This chain connects TRBV5-4 to TRBJ2-7; 10 bases fit TRBD2. J was trimmed by 1 base and V by 4 bases; bases with no gene match: 5. Germline lookup yields CDR1 SGHNT and CDR2 YYREEE (reference sequence). The length of the CDR3 is 15 residues.

This chain connects TRBV25-1 to TRBJ2-2; 7 bases match TRBD2. CDR3 length: 14 residues. V gave up 3 bases and J gave up 6 bases; unmatched junction bases: 4. Germline V gene lookup returns CDR1 MGHDK and CDR2 SYGVNS. The CDR3 region has the DNA TGTGCCAGCAGTGATCGGGAGGAAGCCGGGGAGCTGTTTTTT. This sequence encodes CASSDREEAGELFF.

The rearrangement joins TRBV29-1 to TRBJ2-1, with a weak D call TRBD1 (6 bases). V gave up 3 bases and J gave up 4 bases, with 7 bases separating them. Germline-derived CDR1 and CDR2 are SQVTM and ANQGSEA. The CDR3 runs to 12 residues. CDR3 sequence (DNA): TGCAGCGTTGATGGGACATACAATGAGCAGTTCTTC. This sequence encodes CSVDGTYNEQFF.

The chain combines TRBV5-1 with TRBJ2-7; D possibly corresponds to TRBD2 (6 bases). The CDR3 runs 16 residues. CDR1 and CDR2 (germline): SGHRS, YFSETQ. Between the trimmed V and J ends, which lost 4 bases and 2 bases, there was a span of 19 bases. Written as DNA, the CDR3 is TGCGCCAGCAGCATTGAATACGCGGGATCACCCTACGAGCAGTACTTC. This codes for CASSIEYAGSPYEQYF.

J is TRBJ1-3 and V is TRBV5-8, with 7 bases fitting TRBD1. This CDR3 spans 15 amino acids. Trimming took 3 bases from V and 6 from J; bases not matched to a gene: 9. CDR1 and CDR2 from the germline V gene are SGHTS and YDEGEE. CDR3 in DNA: TGTGCCAGCAGCTCGACAGGGAATCTCCTAAACACCATATATTTT. Protein: CASSSTGNLLNTIYF. Full variable domain (rest looked up from reference TRBV5-8 and TRBJ1-3): EAGVTQSPTHLIKTRGQQATLRCSPISGHTSVYWYQQALGLGLQFLLWYDEGEERNRGNFPPRFSGRQFPNYSSELNVNALELEDSALYLCASSSTGNLLNTIYFGEGSWLTVV.

The chain employs TRBV11-2 and TRBJ2-7; D gene ambiguous. Germline CDR1 is SGHAT and CDR2 is FQNNGV. This CDR3 is built from 11 residues. V shed 5 bases and J shed 2 bases, with 4 bases lying between them. CDR3 coding DNA: TGTGCCAGCAGCGCAGCCTACGAGCAGTACTTC. It translates to CASSAAYEQYF.